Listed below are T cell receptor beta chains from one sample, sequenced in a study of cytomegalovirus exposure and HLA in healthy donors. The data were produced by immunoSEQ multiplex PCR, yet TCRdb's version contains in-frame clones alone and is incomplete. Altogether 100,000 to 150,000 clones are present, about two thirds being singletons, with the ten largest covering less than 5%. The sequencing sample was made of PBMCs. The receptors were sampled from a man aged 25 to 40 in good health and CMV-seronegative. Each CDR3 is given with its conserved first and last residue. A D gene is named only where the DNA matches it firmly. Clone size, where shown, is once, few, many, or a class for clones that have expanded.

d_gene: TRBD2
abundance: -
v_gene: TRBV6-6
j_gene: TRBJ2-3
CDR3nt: TGTGCCAGCAGTCCAGAACTAGCGGGGGGCCCCAGCGCGCAGTATTTT
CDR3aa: CASSPELAGGPSAQYF

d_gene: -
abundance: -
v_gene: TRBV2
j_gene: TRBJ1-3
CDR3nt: TGTGCCAGCAGTTGGGAGATTTCTGGAAACACCATATATTTT
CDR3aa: CASSWEISGNTIYF

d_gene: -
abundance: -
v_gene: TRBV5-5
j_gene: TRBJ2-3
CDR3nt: TGTGCCAGCAGCTTGGAACAGGGAAGTGCAGATACGCAGTATTTT
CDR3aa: CASSLEQGSADTQYF

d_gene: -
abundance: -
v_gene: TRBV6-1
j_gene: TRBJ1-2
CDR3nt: TGTGCCACCAGCTCCACTGTTGAGTATGGCTACACCTTC
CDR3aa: CATSSTVEYGYTF

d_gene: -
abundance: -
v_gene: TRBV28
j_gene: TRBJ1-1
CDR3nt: TGTGCCAGCAGCCAGGGGAGCACTGAAGCTTTCTTT
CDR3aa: CASSQGSTEAFF

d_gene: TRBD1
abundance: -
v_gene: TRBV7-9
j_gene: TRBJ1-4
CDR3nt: TGTGCCAGCAGCCCCCGGGGAAACAGGGGGCTAGGAAAACTGTTTTTT
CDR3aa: CASSPRGNRGLGKLFF

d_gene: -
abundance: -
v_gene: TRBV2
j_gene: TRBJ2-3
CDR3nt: TGTGCCAGCAGTGGACGGTCAGGAGGGGCAGATACGCAGTATTTT
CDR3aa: CASSGRSGGADTQYF

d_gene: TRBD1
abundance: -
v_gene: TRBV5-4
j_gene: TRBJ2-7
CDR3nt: TGTGCCAGCAGTCGCGACAGGGCGGACGAGCAGTACTTC
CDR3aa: CASSRDRADEQYF

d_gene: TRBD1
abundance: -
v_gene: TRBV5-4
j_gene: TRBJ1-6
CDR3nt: TGTGCCAGCAGCTCAGGGGGTGTGGGGGCACTGAATAATTCACCCCTCCACTTT
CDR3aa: CASSSGGVGALNNSPLHF

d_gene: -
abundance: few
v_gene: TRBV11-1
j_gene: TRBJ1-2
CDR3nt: TGTGCCAGCAGCTTATCTGTAGCTAACTATGGCTACACCTTC
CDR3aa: CASSLSVANYGYTF

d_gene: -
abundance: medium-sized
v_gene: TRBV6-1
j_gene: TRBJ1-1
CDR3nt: TGTGCCAGCAGTGAAGCGCAAGAGGTCACTGAAGCTTTCTTT
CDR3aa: CASSEAQEVTEAFF

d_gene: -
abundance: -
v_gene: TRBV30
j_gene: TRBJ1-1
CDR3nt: TGTGCCTGGAGTGAGAAAACAGGGCGCACTGAAGCTTTCTTT
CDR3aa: CAWSEKTGRTEAFF

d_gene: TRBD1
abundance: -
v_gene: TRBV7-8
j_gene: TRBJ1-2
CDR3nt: TGTGCCAGCAGCCCGACAGGGACATGGGGCTACACCTTC
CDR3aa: CASSPTGTWGYTF

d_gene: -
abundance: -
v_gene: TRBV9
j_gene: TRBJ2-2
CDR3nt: TGCGCCAGCAGCGTAGGGGATAGCGCTAACACCGGGGAGCTGTTTTTT
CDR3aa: CASSVGDSANTGELFF

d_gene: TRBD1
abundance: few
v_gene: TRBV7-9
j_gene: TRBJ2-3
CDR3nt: TGTGCCAGCAGCCACGGACAGGGGTTAACAGATACGCAGTATTTT
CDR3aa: CASSHGQGLTDTQYF

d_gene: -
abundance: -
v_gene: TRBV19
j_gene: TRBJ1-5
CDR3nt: TGTGCCAGTAGAGGGTCCCACGGGGGCAATCAGCCCCAGCATTTT
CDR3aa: CASRGSHGGNQPQHF

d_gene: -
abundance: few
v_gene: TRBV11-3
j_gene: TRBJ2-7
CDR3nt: TGTGCCAGCAGCTTCCACACAGGGTACGAGCAGTACTTC
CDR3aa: CASSFHTGYEQYF

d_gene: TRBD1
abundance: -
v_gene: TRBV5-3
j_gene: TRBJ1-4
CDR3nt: TGTGCCAGAAAACCAACAGGGGCGTGCGAAAAACTGTTTTTT
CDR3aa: CARKPTGACEKLFF

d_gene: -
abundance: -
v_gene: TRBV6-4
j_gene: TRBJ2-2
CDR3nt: TGTGCCAGCAGTTATAGGCTGTTTTTT
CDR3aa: CASSYRLFF

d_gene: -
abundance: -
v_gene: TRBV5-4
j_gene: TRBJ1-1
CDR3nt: TGTGCCAGCAGCTTGGTGCCGGGTGGGAACACTGAAGCTTTCTTT
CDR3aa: CASSLVPGGNTEAFF

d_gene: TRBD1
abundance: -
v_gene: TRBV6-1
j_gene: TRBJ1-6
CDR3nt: TGTGCCGGCAGTGAACAACAGGGGGGTTACAGACCCCTCCACTTT
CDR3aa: CAGSEQQGGYRPLHF

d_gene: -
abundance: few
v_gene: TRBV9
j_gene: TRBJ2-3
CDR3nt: TGTGCCAGCAGCGTAGCAGCAGATACGCAGTATTTT
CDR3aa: CASSVAADTQYF

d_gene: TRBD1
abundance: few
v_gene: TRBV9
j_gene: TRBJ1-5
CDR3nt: TGTGCCAGCAGCCCAGGGGGTGGCAATCAGCCCCAGCATTTT
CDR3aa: CASSPGGGNQPQHF

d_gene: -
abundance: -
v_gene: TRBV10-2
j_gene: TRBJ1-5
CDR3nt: TGCGCCAGCAGTGGAAATTTCAAAAGACAGTTAAGCAATCAGCCCCAGCATTTT
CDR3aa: CASSGNFKRQLSNQPQHF

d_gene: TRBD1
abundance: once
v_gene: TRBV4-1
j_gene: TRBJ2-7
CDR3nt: TGCGCCAGCAGCCAGACAGGGGGACGCGAGCAGTACTTC
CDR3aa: CASSQTGGREQYF

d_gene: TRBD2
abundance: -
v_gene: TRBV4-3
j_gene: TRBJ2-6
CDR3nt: TGCGCCAGCAGCCAAGGCCTTAGCGGGGGGGCGGTTGGGGCCAACGTCCTGACTTTC
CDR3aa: CASSQGLSGGAVGANVLTF

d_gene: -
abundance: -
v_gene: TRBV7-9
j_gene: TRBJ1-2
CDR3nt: TGTGCCAGCAGCCCTACAGGGTATGGCTACACCTTC
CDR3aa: CASSPTGYGYTF

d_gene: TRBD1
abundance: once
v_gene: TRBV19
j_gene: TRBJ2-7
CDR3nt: TGTGCCAGTAGCCCCAGGGGACAGGGATTCTACGAGCAGTACTTC
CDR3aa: CASSPRGQGFYEQYF

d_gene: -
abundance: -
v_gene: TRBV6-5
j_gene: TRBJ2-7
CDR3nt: TGTGCCAGCAGTTACAGGGGCCAAACCTACGAGCAGTACTTC
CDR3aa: CASSYRGQTYEQYF

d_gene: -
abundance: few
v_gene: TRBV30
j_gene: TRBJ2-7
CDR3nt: TGTGCCTGGAGTCTGTGGGGAATAGGGGCTATATCCTACGAGCAGTACTTC
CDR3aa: CAWSLWGIGAISYEQYF

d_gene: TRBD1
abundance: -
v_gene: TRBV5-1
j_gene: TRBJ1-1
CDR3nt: TGCGCCAGCAGCTTCACAGGGGGCGGGACTGAAGCTTTCTTT
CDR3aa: CASSFTGGGTEAFF

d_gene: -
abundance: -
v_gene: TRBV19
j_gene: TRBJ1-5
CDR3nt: TGTGCCAGCCGGAAGCGGGGGTTAAATCAGCCCCAGCATTTT
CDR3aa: CASRKRGLNQPQHF

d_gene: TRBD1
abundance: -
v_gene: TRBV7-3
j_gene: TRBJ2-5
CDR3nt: TGTGCCAGCAGCCTAATGGGACAGGGATACGAGACCCAGTACTTC
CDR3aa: CASSLMGQGYETQYF

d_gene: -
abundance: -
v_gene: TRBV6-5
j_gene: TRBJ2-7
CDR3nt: TGTGCCAGCAGTTATGAGGAAAGCGGCTACGAGCAGTACTTC
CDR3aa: CASSYEESGYEQYF

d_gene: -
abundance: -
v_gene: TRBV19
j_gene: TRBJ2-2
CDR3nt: TGTGCCAGTAGTATAGATCGTGCGGTAGGGGAGCTGTTTTTT
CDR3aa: CASSIDRAVGELFF